This T cell receptor (beta chain) was captured in a study of multiple sclerosis patients with progressive multifocal leukoencephalopathy. This clone has a single count. Time point denoted: time of PML onset. The protocol was immunoSEQ multiplex PCR, while the TCRdb copy is restricted to in-frame clones and leaves out a portion. The sample lists about 32,000 clones, roughly 90% occurring once. Germline CDR1 SQVTM, CDR2 ANQGSEA. The CDR3 extends over 15 amino acids. The germline V and J ends were trimmed by 7 bases and 4 bases, with 22 bases remaining between them. The source of this sequence is a woman between 40 and 50 years old with progressive multifocal leukoencephalopathy. V and J are TRBV29-1 and TRBJ2-5, with D possibly being TRBD1 (6 bases). The sample was PBMCs, taken from a patient treated with natalizumab. CDR3 sequence reads: CSARRGQGILETQYF. Here the CDR3 DNA reads TGCAGCGCCCGCCGGGGACAAGGGATTTTAGAGACCCAGTACTTC. Based on the CDR3 plus reference TRBV29-1 and TRBJ2-5, the full variable domain is SAVISQKPSRDICQRGTSLTIQCQVDSQVTMMFWYRQQPGQSLTLIATANQGSEATYESGFVIDKFPISRPNLTFSTLTVSNMSPEDSSIYLCSARRGQGILETQYFGPGTRLLVL.